Listed below are T cell receptor beta chains from one sample, sequenced in a study of T cells in Graves' hyperthyroidism and ophthalmopathy. TCRdb re-analysed the multiplex PCR reads in MiXCR, keeping a single row per CDR3 protein. This sample carries roughly 380,000 distinct CDR3 sequences, 15% to 20% of them seen once, and the ten largest clones take 3% to 4%. Sequenced: blood. The receptors derive from a woman under 30 with Graves' hyperthyroidism. CDR3s include the opening cysteine and the closing phenylalanine or tryptophan. A D gene is named only where the DNA matches it firmly. Expanded clones are given a class, and other clones once, few, many or no size at all.

TGTGCCAGCTGGACGGCGAACACTGAAGCTTTCTTT	CASWTANTEAFF	-	many	TRBJ1-1	TRBV27
TGCGCCAGCAGCTACCAGGGGGTGCGGACTGAAGCTTTCTTT	CASSYQGVRTEAFF	TRBD1	-	TRBJ1-1	TRBV5-1
TGTGCCAGTAGTATGAATGGGGGAGGAGAGACCCAGTACTTC	CASSMNGGGETQYF	-	many	TRBJ2-5	TRBV19
TGTGCCTGGAGTGTAAGGACTAGCGGGGAGGACGAGCAGTACTTC	CAWSVRTSGEDEQYF	TRBD2	many	TRBJ2-7	TRBV30
TGTGCCAGCAGAGACCAGGGGACGGGTCGGGAGACCCAGTACTTC	CASRDQGTGRETQYF	-	many	TRBJ2-5	TRBV2
TGTGCCAGTAGTACAGGGAGGTTGACTGAAGCTTTCTTT	CASSTGRLTEAFF	-	few	TRBJ1-1	TRBV19
TGTGCCATCAGTGAGTCACAAGGACAGACCTACGAGCAGTACTTC	CAISESQGQTYEQYF	-	many	TRBJ2-7	TRBV10-3
TGTGCCACCAGCAGAGATCACTACGGAGGGTTGCCTGGGGCCAACGTCCTGACTTTC	CATSRDHYGGLPGANVLTF	-	many	TRBJ2-6	TRBV15
TGTGCCAGCAGCGGGCGGACAGGGGTACACGAGGCCAACGTCCTGACTTTC	CASSGRTGVHEANVLTF	TRBD1	-	TRBJ2-6	TRBV11-2
TGTGCCAGCAGCCCGACAGGGTCAACCTATGGCTACACCTTC	CASSPTGSTYGYTF	TRBD1	many	TRBJ1-2	TRBV12-3/TRBV12-4
TGTGCCAGCAGTCATTCTGGGGGAGGCTACACCTTC	CASSHSGGGYTF	-	-	TRBJ1-2	TRBV6-1
TGCAGTGCCACCCAAGGTCACGAGCAGTACTTC	CSATQGHEQYF	-	many	TRBJ2-7	TRBV20-1
TGTGCCAGCAGCCTGGACGGATTCAATCAGCCCCAGCATTTT	CASSLDGFNQPQHF	-	-	TRBJ1-5	TRBV12-3/TRBV12-4
TGCGCCAGCAGCACCGACAGCTTCTCCTACGAGCAGTACTTC	CASSTDSFSYEQYF	-	many	TRBJ2-7	TRBV5-1
TGTGCCAGCAGTGGGCAGGGAGGTCAAAGCAATCAGCCCCAGCATTTT	CASSGQGGQSNQPQHF	-	-	TRBJ1-5	TRBV6-1
TGTGCCAGCATGAGGGGCTCGGACTATGGCTACACCTTC	CASMRGSDYGYTF	-	-	TRBJ1-2	TRBV6-1
TGTGCCAGCAGCGCGTACAGGGGGGGTGATTCACCCCTCCACTTT	CASSAYRGGDSPLHF	TRBD1	-	TRBJ1-6	TRBV7-2
TGTGCCAGCAGCCCTGGAAGTAGTCTGCACTTC	CASSPGSSLHF	-	-	TRBJ2-5	TRBV9
TGTGCCAGCAGCACCCCCTCGGGGGGCAGGGACGAGCAGTACTTC	CASSTPSGGRDEQYF	-	-	TRBJ2-7	TRBV28
TGTGCCTGGAGTGTAAGGAGGATCGATGGCTACACCTTC	CAWSVRRIDGYTF	-	many	TRBJ1-2	TRBV30
TGTGCCAGCAGCTCGGTGGGGGAGCAGTACTTC	CASSSVGEQYF	-	many	TRBJ2-7	TRBV7-8
TGTGCCAGCACGGTGTCAAGGGGAACCTACGAGCAGTACTTC	CASTVSRGTYEQYF	-	many	TRBJ2-7	TRBV12-3/TRBV12-4
TGTGCCAGCAGCGCGGCTCACTCTGGAAACACCATATATTTT	CASSAAHSGNTIYF	-	many	TRBJ1-3	TRBV11-2
TGCGCCAGCAGCCCTCCGACGCAGCCTAACTATGGCTACACCTTC	CASSPPTQPNYGYTF	-	many	TRBJ1-2	TRBV4-1
TGTGCCAGCAGCTCCCGACTAGGGGACACCGGGGAGCTGTTTTTT	CASSSRLGDTGELFF	-	many	TRBJ2-2	TRBV11-2
TGCAGCGTTGACCGCTCGGGGGGAGGCAGCTACGAGCAGTACTTC	CSVDRSGGGSYEQYF	TRBD2	many	TRBJ2-7	TRBV29-1
TGTGCCAGCAGTTCCAATAGCGGGGGGGCCGGGGAGCTGTTTTTT	CASSSNSGGAGELFF	TRBD2	-	TRBJ2-2	TRBV6-2/TRBV6-3
TGTGCCAGCGGAGGGGGGATCTACGAGCAGTACTTC	CASGGGIYEQYF	-	once	TRBJ2-7	TRBV11-2
TGTGCCAGCAGCCTCACACGGACAGGGGTCGACGAGCAGTACTTC	CASSLTRTGVDEQYF	TRBD1	many	TRBJ2-7	TRBV13
TGTGCCAGCAGTAAACAGGGGTCCCAAGAGACCCAGTACTTC	CASSKQGSQETQYF	TRBD1	many	TRBJ2-5	TRBV6-1
TGTGCCAGCTCACCAAACAGGGATATGAACACTGAAGCTTTCTTT	CASSPNRDMNTEAFF	-	few	TRBJ1-1	TRBV18
TGCAGCGTTGAATGGGACAGGGTAGAAAGTAGGACTGAAGCTTTCTTT	CSVEWDRVESRTEAFF	TRBD1	-	TRBJ1-1	TRBV29-1
TGTGCCAGCAGTTTGATAGGACAGACTAACTATGGCTACACCTTC	CASSLIGQTNYGYTF	-	many	TRBJ1-2	TRBV28
TGTGCCATCAGTGAGTGGACAGGGAACTCCTACGAGCAGTACTTC	CAISEWTGNSYEQYF	TRBD1	many	TRBJ2-7	TRBV10-3
TGTGCCAGCGGTAGGTGGGCCCCGGACACTGAAGCTTTCTTT	CASGRWAPDTEAFF	-	many	TRBJ1-1	TRBV6-1
TGCGCCAGCAGCCGGACAGGGCTCTATGGCTACACCTTC	CASSRTGLYGYTF	TRBD1	many	TRBJ1-2	TRBV4-1
TGTGCCAGCAGCGGCGACAGGGGAGGCACTGAAGCTTTCTTT	CASSGDRGGTEAFF	TRBD1	many	TRBJ1-1	TRBV9
TGTGCCAGCGTATCAGGACGTCAGCCCCAGCATTTT	CASVSGRQPQHF	-	many	TRBJ1-5	TRBV12-3/TRBV12-4
TGTGCCAGCAGCGACAGGGTGCATGGCTACACCTTC	CASSDRVHGYTF	TRBD1	many	TRBJ1-2	TRBV6-1
TGCGCCAGCAGTCCGGGATTGGACTACGAGCAGTACTTC	CASSPGLDYEQYF	-	many	TRBJ2-7	TRBV10-1
TGTGCCAGCTCACCACCAGGGCTTTACGAGCAGTACTTC	CASSPPGLYEQYF	-	many	TRBJ2-7	TRBV18